This is a list of T cell receptor beta chains from one sample in a study of blood T cell repertoires in COVID-19. The data were produced by immunoSEQ multiplex PCR, yet TCRdb's version contains in-frame clones alone and is incomplete. This table has approximately 500,000 clones, 85% to 90% appearing once. The sequenced sample consisted of peripheral blood. These receptors were taken from a woman aged 50 to 65 with COVID-19, enrolled during active disease. CDR3s include the opening cysteine and the closing phenylalanine or tryptophan. Fields, in order: J gene, V gene, CDR3 protein.

>TRBJ2-3|TRBV28
CATRGSTSSTDTQYF
>TRBJ2-7|TRBV7-9
CASSHPAGGYEQYF
>TRBJ2-7|TRBV5-1
CASSLAGEEQYF
>TRBJ2-7|TRBV19
CASSITGGFGEQYF
>TRBJ1-1|TRBV5-1
CASSSQGYTEAFF
>TRBJ2-7|TRBV11-2
CASTRDWNSYEQYF
>TRBJ2-5|TRBV5-6
CASSPIGGDLETQYF
>TRBJ2-2|TRBV6-6
CASSYSAGVTGELFF
>TRBJ1-5|TRBV28
CASSLRGQYSNQPQHF
>TRBJ1-6|TRBV3-1/TRBV3-2
CASSLNPGGNSPLHF
>TRBJ1-1|TRBV30
CAWSSGQGDTEAFF
>TRBJ2-7|TRBV2
CASSNGPRYEQYF
>TRBJ2-2|TRBV30
CAWRLQGGSGELFF
>TRBJ2-7|TRBV23-1
CASSQSGGAPYEQYF
>TRBJ2-1|TRBV5-1
CASSNPGTSGGNEQFF
>TRBJ2-7|TRBV5-4
CASSLGDASSYEQYF
>TRBJ2-1|TRBV20-1
CSASPPGTSRGYEQFF
>TRBJ1-5|TRBV6-5
CASSTGQAKNQPQHF
>TRBJ1-6|TRBV2
CASSEIGGGNSPLHF
>TRBJ1-1|TRBV2
CASVGGGMNTEAFF
>TRBJ2-7|TRBV5-6
CASSGGISYEQYF
>TRBJ1-1|TRBV6-5
CASSDPAGGTEAFF
>TRBJ2-1|TRBV6-5
CASSIGGRYNEQFF
>TRBJ1-2|TRBV18
CASSPPTGENYGYTF
>TRBJ1-2|TRBV4-1
CASSLRERQNSMGYTF
>TRBJ2-7|TRBV28
CAGGAFGEQYF
>TRBJ1-5|TRBV9
CASSVARDRGQPQHF
>TRBJ1-1|TRBV30
CARRVRGDTEAFF
>TRBJ1-5|TRBV11-2
CASSKEGREYSNQPQHF
>TRBJ1-5|TRBV6-5
CASSGQPQHF
>TRBJ2-7|TRBV28
CASSSPGRTGYEQYF
>TRBJ2-7|TRBV5-1
CASSLEAGLVDEQYF
>TRBJ1-3|TRBV10-3
CAISEQGLSGNTIYF
>TRBJ2-2|TRBV9
CASSARLAGITGELFF
>TRBJ2-7|TRBV2
CASSDYDRGYEQYF
>TRBJ1-1|TRBV3-1/TRBV3-2
CASSPRTGQNTEAFF
>TRBJ1-2|TRBV5-6
CASSSDNDYGYTF
>TRBJ2-7|TRBV18
CASSQTGGPYEQYF